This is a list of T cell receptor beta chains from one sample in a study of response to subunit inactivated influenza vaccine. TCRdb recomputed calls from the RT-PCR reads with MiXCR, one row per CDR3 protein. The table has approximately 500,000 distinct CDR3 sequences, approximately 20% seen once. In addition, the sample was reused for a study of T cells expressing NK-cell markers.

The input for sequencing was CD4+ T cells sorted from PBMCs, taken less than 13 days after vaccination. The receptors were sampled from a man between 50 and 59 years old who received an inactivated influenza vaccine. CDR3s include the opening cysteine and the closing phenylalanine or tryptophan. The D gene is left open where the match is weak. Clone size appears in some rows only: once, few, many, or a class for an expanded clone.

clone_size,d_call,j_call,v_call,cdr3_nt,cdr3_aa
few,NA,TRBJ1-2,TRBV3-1,TGTGCCAGCAGCCAACTGCGGTCGAGAGGCTACACCTTC,CASSQLRSRGYTF
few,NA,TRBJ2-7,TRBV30,TGTGCCTGGAGTGTACGGGGGTACGAGCAGTACTTC,CAWSVRGYEQYF
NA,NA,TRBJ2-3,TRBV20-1,TGCAGTGCTAGAGGAGAAATGAGCTGGCGGGTTAGCACAGATACGCAGTATTTT,CSARGEMSWRVSTDTQYF
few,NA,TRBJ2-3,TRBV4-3,TGCGCCAGCAGCCTGTCGGGACCCCGGGGAGATACGCAGTATTTT,CASSLSGPRGDTQYF
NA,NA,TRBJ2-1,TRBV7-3,TGTGCCAGCAGCGCTGAGCGGGTAAGCTCCTACAATGAGCAGTTCTTC,CASSAERVSSYNEQFF
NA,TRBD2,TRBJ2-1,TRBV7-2,TGTGCCAGCAGCCGAACTAGCGGGCCGAGCTCCTACAATGAGCAGTTCTTC,CASSRTSGPSSYNEQFF
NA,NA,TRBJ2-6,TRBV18,TGTGCCAGCTCACCCCCTTCCGGGGGCGCGGCTGGGGCCAACGTCCTGACTTTC,CASSPPSGGAAGANVLTF
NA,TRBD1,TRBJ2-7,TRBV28,TGTGCCAGCAGCGAGGCCGGGACAGGGGGCGGCGAGCAGTACTTC,CASSEAGTGGGEQYF
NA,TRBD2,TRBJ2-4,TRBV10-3,TGTGCCATCAGTGACCCCCTAACTAGCGGGGGAAACATTCAGTACTTC,CAISDPLTSGGNIQYF
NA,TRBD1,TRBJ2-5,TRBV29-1,TGCAGCGTTCGACAGGGAAACGGGCAAGAGACCCAGTACTTC,CSVRQGNGQETQYF
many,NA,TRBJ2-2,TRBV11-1,TGTGCCAGCAGCTTAGAGTCGGTGAACACCGGGGAGCTGTTTTTT,CASSLESVNTGELFF
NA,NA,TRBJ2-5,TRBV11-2,TGTGCCAGCAGCTTCACAGGGAGTCCGGAGACCCAGTACTTC,CASSFTGSPETQYF
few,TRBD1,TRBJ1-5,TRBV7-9,TGTGCCAGCAGCTTAGGGACAGGTAAACAGCCCCAGCATTTT,CASSLGTGKQPQHF
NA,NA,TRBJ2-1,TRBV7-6,TGTGCCAGCAGCCTAGGGGGTCTGGGGCGCCAGTACAATGAGCAGTTCTTC,CASSLGGLGRQYNEQFF
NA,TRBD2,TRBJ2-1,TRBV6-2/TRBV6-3,TGTGCCAGCAGTTACCCCACTAGCGGATACTACAATGAGCAGTTCTTC,CASSYPTSGYYNEQFF
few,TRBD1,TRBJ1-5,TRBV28,TGTGCCAGCACATCCGGGACAGTGACACTGCGTAATCAGCCCCAGCATTTT,CASTSGTVTLRNQPQHF
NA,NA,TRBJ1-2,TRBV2,TGTGCCAGCAGTGAATCGCTTCAGGGAATCCACACCTATGGCTACACCTTC,CASSESLQGIHTYGYTF
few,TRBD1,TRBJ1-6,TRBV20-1,TGCAGTGCCAAAGGGGGGGACAGGGGATCACCCCTCCACTTT,CSAKGGDRGSPLHF
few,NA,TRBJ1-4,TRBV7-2,TGTGCCAGCAGCTTTGATAAAGAAAAACTGTTTTTT,CASSFDKEKLFF
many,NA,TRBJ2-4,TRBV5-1,TGCGCCAGCAGCTTGACGGGGCAGGGAAACATTCAGTACTTC,CASSLTGQGNIQYF
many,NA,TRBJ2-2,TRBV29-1,TGCAGCGTTGGGCGAACAGCGAACACCGGGGAGCTGTTTTTT,CSVGRTANTGELFF
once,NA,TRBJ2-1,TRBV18,TGTGCCAGCTCACCACGACAGGTCCCTTCGGATGAGCAGTTCTTC,CASSPRQVPSDEQFF
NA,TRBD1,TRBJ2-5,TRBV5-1,TGCGCCAGCAGCGGAGATACAGGGGTCGTAGAGACCCAGTACTTC,CASSGDTGVVETQYF
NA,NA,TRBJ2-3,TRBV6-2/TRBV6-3,TGTGCCAGCAGCCACCGCCTCTTAGCGAGGGCCACAGATACGCAGTATTTT,CASSHRLLARATDTQYF
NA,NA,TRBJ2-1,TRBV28,TGTGCCAGCACTCGGGACGTTTACAATGAGCAGTTCTTC,CASTRDVYNEQFF
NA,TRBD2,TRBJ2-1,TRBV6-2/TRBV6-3,TGTGCCAGCAGTTACGGGACTAGCGGGAGGGGGCCATACAATGAGCAGTTCTTC,CASSYGTSGRGPYNEQFF
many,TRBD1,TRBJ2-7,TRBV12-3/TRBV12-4,TGTGCCAGCAGTTTATTTCCAGGGGGCCCCTACGAGCAGTACTTC,CASSLFPGGPYEQYF
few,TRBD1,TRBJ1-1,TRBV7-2,TGTGCCAGCAGCCCGCAGACAGGGCGAACTGAAGCTTTCTTT,CASSPQTGRTEAFF
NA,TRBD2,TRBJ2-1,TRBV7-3,TGTGCCAGCAGCCCTGGTGCAGCTAGCGGGCCCTCCTACAATGAGCAGTTCTTC,CASSPGAASGPSYNEQFF
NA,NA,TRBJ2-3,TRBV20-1,TGCAGTGCCGCGACGACGGAACTAACCACAGATACGCAGTATTTT,CSAATTELTTDTQYF
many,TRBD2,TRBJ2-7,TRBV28,TGTGCCAGCAGTTCAAATAGCGGGGGGCTGCAGGCGCAGTACTTC,CASSSNSGGLQAQYF
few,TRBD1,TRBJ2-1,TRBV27,TGTGCCAGCAGTTCGAAGGGGGCGCGGAACAATGAGCAGTTCTTC,CASSSKGARNNEQFF
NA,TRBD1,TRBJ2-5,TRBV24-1,TGTGCCACCAGTGATTTCAGACAGGGAATGCCGGAGACCCAGTACTTC,CATSDFRQGMPETQYF
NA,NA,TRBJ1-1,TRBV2,TGTGCCAGCAGGCGCCAGGACACTGAAGCTTTCTTT,CASRRQDTEAFF
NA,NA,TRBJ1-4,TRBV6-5,TGTGCCAGCAGTTACGGTCAGTCGGGTCTGGAAAAACTGTTTTTT,CASSYGQSGLEKLFF
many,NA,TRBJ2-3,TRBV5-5,TGTGCCAGCAGCTTGGCAGGGGTCCTCACAGATACGCAGTATTTT,CASSLAGVLTDTQYF
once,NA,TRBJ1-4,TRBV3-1,TGTGCCAGCAGCCACTGCGAACCAACTAATGAAAAACTGTTTTTT,CASSHCEPTNEKLFF
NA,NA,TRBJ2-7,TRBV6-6,TGTGCCAGCAGTTACTCCCCTAGCGTCGGGCAGTACTTC,CASSYSPSVGQYF
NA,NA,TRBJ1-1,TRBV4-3,TGCGCCAGCAGCCAAGAGCTTCCGTCGGTTAGGGCTTTCTTT,CASSQELPSVRAFF
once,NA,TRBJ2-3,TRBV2,TGTGCCAGCACCGGTCAAGTACCTACGCAGTATTTT,CASTGQVPTQYF
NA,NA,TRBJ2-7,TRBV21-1,TGTGCCAGCAGCGATCGCGACAGGGTAACCTACGAGCAGTACTTC,CASSDRDRVTYEQYF
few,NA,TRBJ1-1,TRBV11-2,TGTGCCAGCAGCTTAGACAGAGGGCAGGGCGCTTTCTTT,CASSLDRGQGAFF
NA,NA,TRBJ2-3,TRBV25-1,TGTGCCAGCAAGGGACACTATAGCACAGATACGCAGTATTTT,CASKGHYSTDTQYF
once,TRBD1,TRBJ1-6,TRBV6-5,TGTGCCAGCAGCTTAGGCCGCCGGACAGGAGATTCACCCCTCCACTTT,CASSLGRRTGDSPLHF
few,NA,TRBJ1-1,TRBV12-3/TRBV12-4,TGTGCCAGCACCTCGGTCCCTCTTATGAACACTGAAGCTTTCTTT,CASTSVPLMNTEAFF
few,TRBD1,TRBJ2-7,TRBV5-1,TGCGCCAGCACCCTGACAGGGGGCTACGCTGGGGACTACGAGCAGTACTTC,CASTLTGGYAGDYEQYF
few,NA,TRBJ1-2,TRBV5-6,TGTGCCAGCAGCCCCGGCAGGTGGATGAACTATGGCTACACCTTC,CASSPGRWMNYGYTF
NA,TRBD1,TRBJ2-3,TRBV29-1,TGCAGCGTTTCCCCAGGACAGGGGGCGCATTCCGATACGCAGTATTTT,CSVSPGQGAHSDTQYF
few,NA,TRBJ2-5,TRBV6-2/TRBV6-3,TGTGCCAGCAGTTACTCACCGGAGACCCAGTACTTC,CASSYSPETQYF
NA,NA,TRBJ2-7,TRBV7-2,TGTGCCAGCAGCTTAGGGTATCTCTCCTACGAGCAGTACTTC,CASSLGYLSYEQYF